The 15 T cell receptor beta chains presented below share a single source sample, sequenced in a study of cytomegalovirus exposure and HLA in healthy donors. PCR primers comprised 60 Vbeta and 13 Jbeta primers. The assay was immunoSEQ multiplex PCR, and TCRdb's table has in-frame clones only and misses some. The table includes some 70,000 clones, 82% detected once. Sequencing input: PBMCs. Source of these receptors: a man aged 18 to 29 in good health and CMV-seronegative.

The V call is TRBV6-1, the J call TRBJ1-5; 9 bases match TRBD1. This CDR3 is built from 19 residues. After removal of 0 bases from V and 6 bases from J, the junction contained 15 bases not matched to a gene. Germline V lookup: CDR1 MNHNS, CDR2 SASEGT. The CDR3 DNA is TGTGCCAGCAGTGAAGCTAAGACCGGGACAGGGTTTTTTAGTCAGCCCCAGCATTTT. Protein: CASSEAKTGTGFFSQPQHF.

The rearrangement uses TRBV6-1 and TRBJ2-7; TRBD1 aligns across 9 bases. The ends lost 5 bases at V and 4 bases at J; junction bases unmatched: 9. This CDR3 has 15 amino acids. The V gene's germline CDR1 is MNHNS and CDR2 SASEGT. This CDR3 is CASSSEGQGFYEQYF. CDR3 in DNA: TGTGCCAGCAGTTCGGAGGGACAGGGTTTTTACGAGCAGTACTTC.

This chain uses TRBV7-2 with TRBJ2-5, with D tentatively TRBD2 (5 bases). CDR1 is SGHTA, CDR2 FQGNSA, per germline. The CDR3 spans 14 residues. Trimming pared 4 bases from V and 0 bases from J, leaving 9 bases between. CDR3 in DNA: TGTGCCAGCAGCTCCCCTAGCAACCAAGAGACCCAGTACTTC. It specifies CASSSPSNQETQYF.

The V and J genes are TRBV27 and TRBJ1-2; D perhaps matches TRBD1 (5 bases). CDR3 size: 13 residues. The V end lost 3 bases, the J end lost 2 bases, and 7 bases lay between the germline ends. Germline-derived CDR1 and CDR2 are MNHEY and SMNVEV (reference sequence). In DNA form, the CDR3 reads TGTGCCAGCAGTTTTGACAGAAACTATGGCTACACCTTC. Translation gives CASSFDRNYGYTF.

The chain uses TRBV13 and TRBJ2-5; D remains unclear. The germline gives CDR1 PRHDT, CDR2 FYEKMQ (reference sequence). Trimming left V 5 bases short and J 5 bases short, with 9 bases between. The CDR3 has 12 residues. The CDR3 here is CASSKQTETQYF. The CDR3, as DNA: TGTGCCAGCAGCAAACAGACGGAGACCCAGTACTTC.

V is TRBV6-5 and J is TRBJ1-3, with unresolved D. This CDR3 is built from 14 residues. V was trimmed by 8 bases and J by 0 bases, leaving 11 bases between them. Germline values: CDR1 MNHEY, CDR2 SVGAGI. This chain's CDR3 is CASQVPGSGNTIYF. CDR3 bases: TGTGCCAGCCAGGTTCCTGGCTCTGGAAACACCATATATTTT.

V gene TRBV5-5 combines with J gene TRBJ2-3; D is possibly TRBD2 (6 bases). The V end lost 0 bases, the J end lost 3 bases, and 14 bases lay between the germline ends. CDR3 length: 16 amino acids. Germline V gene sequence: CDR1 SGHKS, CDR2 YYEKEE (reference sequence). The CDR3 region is CASSLVPVGRTDTQYF. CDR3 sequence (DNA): TGTGCCAGCAGCTTGGTCCCCGTCGGGAGAACAGATACGCAGTATTTT.

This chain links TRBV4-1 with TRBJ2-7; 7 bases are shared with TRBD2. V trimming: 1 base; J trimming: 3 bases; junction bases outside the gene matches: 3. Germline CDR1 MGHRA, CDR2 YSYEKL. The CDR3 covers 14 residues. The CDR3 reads CASSQGGGGYEQYF. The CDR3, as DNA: TGCGCCAGCAGCCAAGGCGGGGGTGGCTACGAGCAGTACTTC.

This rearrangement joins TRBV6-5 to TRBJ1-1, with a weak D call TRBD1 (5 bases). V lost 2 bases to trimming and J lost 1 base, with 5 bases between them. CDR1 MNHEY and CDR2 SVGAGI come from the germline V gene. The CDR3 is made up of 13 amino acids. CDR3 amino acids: CASSYDRNTEAFF. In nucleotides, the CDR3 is TGTGCCAGCAGTTACGACAGGAACACTGAAGCTTTCTTT.

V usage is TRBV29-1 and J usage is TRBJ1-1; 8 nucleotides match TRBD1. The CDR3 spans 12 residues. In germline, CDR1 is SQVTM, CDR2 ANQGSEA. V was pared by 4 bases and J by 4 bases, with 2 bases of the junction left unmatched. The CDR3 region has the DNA TGCAGCGTTGTAGGACAGGGCACTGAAGCTTTCTTT. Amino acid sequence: CSVVGQGTEAFF.

The CDR3 coding sequence is TGTGCCAGCAGCCCCAGGGTGCAGGGTGGCTACACCTTC. Residues: CASSPRVQGGYTF. The chain couples TRBV14 to TRBJ1-2; D might be TRBD1 (5 bases). Per germline, CDR1 SGHDN and CDR2 FVKESK. Trimming left V 4 bases short and J 7 bases short, with 13 bases between. The CDR3 is 13 amino acids.

The CDR3 reads CASSYDQGAGEHF. Here the CDR3 DNA reads TGTGCCAGCAGTTACGATCAAGGGGCCGGCGAGCATTTT. V usage is TRBV6-5 and J usage is TRBJ1-5; weak D call: TRBD1 (5 bases). Germline V gene sequence: CDR1 MNHEY, CDR2 SVGAGI. The CDR3 sequence is 13 residues long. V was shortened by 2 bases and J by 14 bases, with 16 bases between the two germline ends.

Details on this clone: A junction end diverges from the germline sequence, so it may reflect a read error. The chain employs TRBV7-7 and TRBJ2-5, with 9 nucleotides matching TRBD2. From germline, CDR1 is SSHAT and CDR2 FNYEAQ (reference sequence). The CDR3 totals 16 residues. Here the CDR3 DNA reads TGTGCTAGCAGCAAACAAGGACTAGCGAACAAAGAGACCCAGTACTTC. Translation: CASSKQGLANKETQYF.

The CDR3 reads CASSQDPTSGRYTDTQYF. Written as DNA, the CDR3 is TGTGCCAGCAGCCAAGATCCCACTAGCGGAAGATACACAGATACGCAGTATTTT. The J gene is TRBJ2-3, the V gene TRBV4-2, with 8 positions matching TRBD2. This CDR3 comprises 18 residues. V was pared by 0 bases and J by 2 bases, with 10 bases of the junction left unmatched. In germline, CDR1 is LGHNA, CDR2 YNFKEQ.

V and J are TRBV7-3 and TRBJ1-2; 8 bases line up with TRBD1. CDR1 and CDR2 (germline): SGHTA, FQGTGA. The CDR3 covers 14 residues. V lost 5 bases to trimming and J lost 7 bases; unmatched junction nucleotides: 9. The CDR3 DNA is TGTGCCAGCAGCGCGAACCAGGGGGCGAGTGGCTACACCTTC. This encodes CASSANQGASGYTF.